The 6 T cell receptor beta chains given below trace back to one sample, sequenced in a study of shared clonotypes between healthy human individuals. Some clones are missing from TCRdb's copy, which holds only in-frame ones; the method was immunoSEQ multiplex PCR. Among approximately 2.4 million clones listed, under 97% were seen once. Sequences were obtained from naive CD4+ T cells sorted from blood. The sample's subset: CD45RA+ positively selected. The receptors derive from a man aged 18 to 30 in good health.

The chain couples TRBV4-1 to TRBJ2-7; tentative D call: TRBD2 (6 bases). This CDR3 spans 17 amino acids. V gave up 1 base and J gave up 7 bases, with 23 bases separating them. Germline V gene sequence: CDR1 MGHRA, CDR2 YSYEKL. CDR3 DNA: TGCGCCAGCAGCCAAGTAGGTCGGGGACTGATTACACCAGAGCAGTACTTC. Encoded protein: CASSQVGRGLITPEQYF.

V gene TRBV19 combines with J gene TRBJ1-1, with D possibly TRBD1 on 5 matching bases. Germline V CDR1 and CDR2: LNHDA, SQIVND (reference sequence). The CDR3 has 12 amino acids. Between the trimmed V and J ends, which lost 6 bases and 10 bases, there was a span of 15 bases. CDR3 sequence (DNA): TGTGCCAGTAGGACCGGGACCCCGCCAGCTTTCTTT. Protein: CASRTGTPPAFF.

As concerns this clone: This sample includes further DNA sequences coding for the same CDR3. V and J are TRBV27 and TRBJ1-6; 8 bases line up with TRBD1. Germline trimming cut 3 bases from V and 6 bases from J; bases unmatched to any gene: 4. The CDR3 covers 15 residues. Germline CDR1 and CDR2: MNHEY and SMNVEV (reference sequence). The CDR3 DNA follows: TGTGCCAGCAGTTTGGGGACAGGAGGTAATTCACCCCTCCACTTT. Its protein product is CASSLGTGGNSPLHF.

The chain employs TRBV6-6 and TRBJ2-1, with a tentative D call TRBD2 (6 bases). With 4 bases removed from V and 8 bases from J, the gap between germline ends came to 18 bases. Germline assignment: CDR1 MNHNY and CDR2 SVGAGI (reference sequence). This CDR3 spans 15 amino acids. The CDR3 sequence: CASSSAGTPPYEQFF. In DNA form, the CDR3 reads TGTGCCAGCAGTTCCGCCGGGACTCCCCCGTATGAGCAGTTCTTC.

V and J are TRBV6-6 and TRBJ2-1, with 7 bases matching TRBD1. Germline trimming cut 4 bases from V and 6 bases from J; bases unmatched to any gene: 9. In germline, CDR1 is MNHNY, CDR2 SVGAGI (reference sequence). The CDR3 has 15 residues. The CDR3 nucleotides read TGTGCCAGCAGTTCCGCACAGGGGCCCGGCAATGAGCAGTTCTTC. Its protein is CASSSAQGPGNEQFF.

Only one count was recorded for this clone. The chain is built from TRBV5-4 and TRBJ2-1, with 13 nucleotides matching TRBD2. The length of the CDR3 is 15 residues. V shed 5 bases and J 4 bases; nucleotides not matched to a gene: 3. Germline V gene data show CDR1 as SGHNT and CDR2 as YYREEE (reference sequence). The DNA for the CDR3 is TGTGCCAGCAGTTTGACTAGCGGGAGGTACAATGAGCAGTTCTTC. Amino acids: CASSLTSGRYNEQFF.